Here is one T cell receptor (beta chain) with its context. CDR1 and CDR2 (germline): SGHTA, FQGTGA. Trimming shortened V by 5 bases and J by 7 bases, and 11 bases separated the two germline ends. The CDR3 length is 12 residues. In patients chosen for sequencing, flow cytometry had shown CD8+CD57+ cell expansion. As a group, the patients uniformly had severe acquired aplastic anemia. For CDR3 and TCR beta VDJ profiling, genomic DNA was the template used. In TCRdb, the reads were re-called with MiXCR into one record per CDR3 protein. Of about 180,000 distinct CDR3 sequences in the sample, over 40% were seen once. The source of the sample is a study of CD8+CD57+ T cells in acquired aplastic anemia. For the study at large: Yields of DNA that came from sorted CD4+ and CD8+ cells averaged about 3.3 ug.

The chain uses TRBV7-3 and TRBJ2-5; possible D gene TRBD2, 6 bases. Input material: sorted CD4+, CD8+, or CD8+CD57+ T cells (not recorded which) from PBMCs. The TCR comes from a human donor with aplastic anemia. The CDR3: CASSAGSGTQYF. The DNA for the CDR3 is TGTGCCAGCAGCGCGGGGTCGGGGACCCAGTACTTC.